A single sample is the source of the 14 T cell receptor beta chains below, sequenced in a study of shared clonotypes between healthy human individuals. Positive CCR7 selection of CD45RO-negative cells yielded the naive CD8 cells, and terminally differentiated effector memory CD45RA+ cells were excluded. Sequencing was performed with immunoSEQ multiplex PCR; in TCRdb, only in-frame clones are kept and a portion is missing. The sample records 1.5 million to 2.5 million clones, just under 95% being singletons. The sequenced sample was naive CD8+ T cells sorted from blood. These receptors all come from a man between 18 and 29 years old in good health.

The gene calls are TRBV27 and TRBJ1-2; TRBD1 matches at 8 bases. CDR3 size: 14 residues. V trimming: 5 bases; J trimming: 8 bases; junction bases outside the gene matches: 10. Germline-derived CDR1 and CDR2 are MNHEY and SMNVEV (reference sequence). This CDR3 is CASSTSTGVGGYTF. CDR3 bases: TGTGCCAGCAGTACCTCGACAGGGGTAGGAGGCTACACCTTC.

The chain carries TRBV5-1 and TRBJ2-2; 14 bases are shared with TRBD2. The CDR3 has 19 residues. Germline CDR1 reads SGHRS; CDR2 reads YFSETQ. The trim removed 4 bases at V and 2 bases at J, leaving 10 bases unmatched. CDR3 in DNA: TGCGCCAGCAGCCGCTCGACTAGCGGGAGGGCAGAAAACACCGGGGAGCTGTTTTTT. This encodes CASSRSTSGRAENTGELFF.

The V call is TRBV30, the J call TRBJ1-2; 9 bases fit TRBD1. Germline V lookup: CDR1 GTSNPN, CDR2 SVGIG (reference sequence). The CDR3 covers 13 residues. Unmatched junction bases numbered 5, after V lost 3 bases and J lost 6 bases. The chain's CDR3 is CAWSQDRGNGYTF. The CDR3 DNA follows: TGTGCCTGGAGCCAGGACAGGGGAAATGGCTACACCTTC.

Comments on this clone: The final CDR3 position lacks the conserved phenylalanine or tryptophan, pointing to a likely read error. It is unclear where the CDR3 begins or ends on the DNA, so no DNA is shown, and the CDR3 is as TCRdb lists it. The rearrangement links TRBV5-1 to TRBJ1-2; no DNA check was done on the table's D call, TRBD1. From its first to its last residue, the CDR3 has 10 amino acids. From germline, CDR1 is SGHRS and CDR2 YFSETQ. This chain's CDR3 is CASSFGQGGI.

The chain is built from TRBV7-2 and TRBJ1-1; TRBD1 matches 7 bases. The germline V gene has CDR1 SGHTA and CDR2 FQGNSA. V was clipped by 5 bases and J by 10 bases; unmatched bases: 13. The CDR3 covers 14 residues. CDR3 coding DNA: TGTGCCAGCAGCCCCCGGACAGGCGATCGTAGAGCTTTCTTT. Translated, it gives CASSPRTGDRRAFF.

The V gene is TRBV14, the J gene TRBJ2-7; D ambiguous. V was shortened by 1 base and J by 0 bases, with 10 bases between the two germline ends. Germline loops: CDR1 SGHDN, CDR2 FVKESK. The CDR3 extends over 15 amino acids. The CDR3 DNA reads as TGTGCCAGCAGCCAAGGATACGGACCCTCCTACGAGCAGTACTTC. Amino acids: CASSQGYGPSYEQYF.

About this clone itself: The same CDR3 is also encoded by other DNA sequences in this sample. The CDR3 DNA reads TGCGCCAGCAGCCAAGAGCGGGGGGGCTCCTACAATGAGCAGTTCTTC. This gives the protein CASSQERGGSYNEQFF. The chain employs TRBV4-1 and TRBJ2-1; 9 bases are a match to TRBD2. With 0 bases clipped from V and 0 bases from J, the junction kept 0 bases outside the gene matches. This CDR3 spans 16 amino acids. In germline, CDR1 is MGHRA, CDR2 YSYEKL.

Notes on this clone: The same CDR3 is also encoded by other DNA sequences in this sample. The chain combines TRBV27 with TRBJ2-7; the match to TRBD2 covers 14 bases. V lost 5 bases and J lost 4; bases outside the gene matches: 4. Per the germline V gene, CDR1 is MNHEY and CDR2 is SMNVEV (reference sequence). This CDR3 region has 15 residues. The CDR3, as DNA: TGTGCCAGCAGTCCGGGGACTAGCGGGGGATACGAGCAGTACTTC. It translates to CASSPGTSGGYEQYF.

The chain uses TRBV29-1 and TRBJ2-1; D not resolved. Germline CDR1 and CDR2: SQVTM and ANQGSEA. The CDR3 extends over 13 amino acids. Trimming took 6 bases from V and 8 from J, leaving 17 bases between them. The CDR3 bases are TGCAGCGTGGACGACCACTTGGTCTATGAGCAGTTCTTC. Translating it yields CSVDDHLVYEQFF.

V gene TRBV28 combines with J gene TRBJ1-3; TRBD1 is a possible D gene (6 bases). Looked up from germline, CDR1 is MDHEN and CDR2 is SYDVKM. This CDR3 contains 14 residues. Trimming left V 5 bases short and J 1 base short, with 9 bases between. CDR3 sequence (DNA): TGTGCCAGCAGTCCGGGACATTCTGGAAACACCATATATTTT. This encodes CASSPGHSGNTIYF.

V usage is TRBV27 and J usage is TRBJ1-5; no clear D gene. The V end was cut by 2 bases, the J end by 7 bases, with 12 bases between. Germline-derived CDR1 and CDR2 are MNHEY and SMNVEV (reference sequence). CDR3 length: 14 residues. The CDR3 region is CASSLTAGLQPQHF. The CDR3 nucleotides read TGTGCCAGCAGTTTAACTGCGGGTTTACAGCCCCAGCATTTT.

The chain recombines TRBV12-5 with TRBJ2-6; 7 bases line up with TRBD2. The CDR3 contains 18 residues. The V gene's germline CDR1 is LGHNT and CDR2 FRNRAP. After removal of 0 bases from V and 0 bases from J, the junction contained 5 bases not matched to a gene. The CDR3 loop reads CASGLVGRGSSGANVLTF. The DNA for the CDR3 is TGTGCTAGTGGTTTGGTCGGGCGGGGGAGCTCTGGGGCCAACGTCCTGACTTTC.

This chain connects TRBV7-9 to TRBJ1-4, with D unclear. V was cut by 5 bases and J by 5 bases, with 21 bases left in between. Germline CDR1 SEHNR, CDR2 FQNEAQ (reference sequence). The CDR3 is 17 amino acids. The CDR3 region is CASSPRISGQINEKLFF. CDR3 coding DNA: TGTGCCAGCAGCCCCCGAATTAGTGGGCAGATCAATGAAAAACTGTTTTTT.

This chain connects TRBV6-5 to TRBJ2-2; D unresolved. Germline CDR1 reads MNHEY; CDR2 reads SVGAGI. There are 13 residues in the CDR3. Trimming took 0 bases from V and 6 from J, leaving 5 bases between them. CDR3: CASSYSKAGELFF. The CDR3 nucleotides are TGTGCCAGCAGTTACTCGAAGGCCGGGGAGCTGTTTTTT.